This T cell receptor (beta chain) was recorded in a study of spatial heterogeneity in lung cancer. The wider study: Alpha-chain detections were consistently fewer than beta-chain detections among the sequences. There were, on average, more than 9.5 raw-read appearances for each unique TCR and UMI combination. Study-wide findings and caveats: Ubiquitous, expanded tumor-derived TCRs were more frequently observed in blood at resection than at follow-up.

CDR1 and CDR2 from the germline V gene are DFQATT and SNEGSKA (reference sequence). V was pared by 2 bases and J by 1 base, with 12 bases between. This CDR3 has 14 residues. TCRdb independently ran MiXCR on the 5' RACE reads; one entry per CDR3 protein. The sample shows roughly 490 distinct CDR3 sequences, roughly 43% of them seen only once. To note about this clonotype: Its antigen is undetermined. In a library made to pick up alpha chains, this beta chain is a stray read with a size that means little.

Time point: sample taken at primary tumor resection. The study sequenced unsorted whole RNA from tumor, nontumor lung or frozen PBMC. Patients with untreated early-stage non-small cell lung cancer, numbering roughly 69, were the donors. The sample was PBMCs, taken at surgery. This sequence joins TRBV20-1 and TRBJ2-7; no clear D gene. This receptor was identified in a male donor with early-stage non-small cell lung cancer. CDR3 sequence (DNA): TGCAGTGCTAGACCCCTCGCACGTTCCTACGAGCAGTACTTC. Its translation: CSARPLARSYEQYF.